The following is a T cell receptor beta chain sequence with its context. Its antigen is undetermined. One junction end does not reproduce the germline sequence, and a read error may be involved. The CDR3 sequence is 14 residues long. Per the germline V gene, CDR1 is LNHNV and CDR2 is YYDKDF (reference sequence). This specimen comes from a study of cytomegalovirus exposure and HLA in healthy donors. Study results and caveats: Indistinguishability led to the exclusion of some V segments, TRBV6-2 and TRBV6-3 included.

The primer mix had 60 Vbeta and 13 Jbeta primers. Original methodology: In a later analysis, the count reached 80 million or so unique TCR beta chains, with approximately 10 million shared. Profiled with immunoSEQ multiplex PCR; TCRdb holds only in-frame clones, not every one. The V and J calls and clone size are taken from that table; D and trimming were inferred from the DNA. Among roughly 260,000 clones listed, almost 85% were seen once. This sequence was found in a woman in her 40s in good health and CMV-seropositive. This chain links TRBV15 with TRBJ2-3; 8 positions agree with TRBD2. Sequencing was performed on PBMCs. The CDR3 DNA reads TGTGCCGCCAGTGGCGGGAGGAGCACAGATACGCAGTATTTT. Its translation: CAASGGRSTDTQYF.